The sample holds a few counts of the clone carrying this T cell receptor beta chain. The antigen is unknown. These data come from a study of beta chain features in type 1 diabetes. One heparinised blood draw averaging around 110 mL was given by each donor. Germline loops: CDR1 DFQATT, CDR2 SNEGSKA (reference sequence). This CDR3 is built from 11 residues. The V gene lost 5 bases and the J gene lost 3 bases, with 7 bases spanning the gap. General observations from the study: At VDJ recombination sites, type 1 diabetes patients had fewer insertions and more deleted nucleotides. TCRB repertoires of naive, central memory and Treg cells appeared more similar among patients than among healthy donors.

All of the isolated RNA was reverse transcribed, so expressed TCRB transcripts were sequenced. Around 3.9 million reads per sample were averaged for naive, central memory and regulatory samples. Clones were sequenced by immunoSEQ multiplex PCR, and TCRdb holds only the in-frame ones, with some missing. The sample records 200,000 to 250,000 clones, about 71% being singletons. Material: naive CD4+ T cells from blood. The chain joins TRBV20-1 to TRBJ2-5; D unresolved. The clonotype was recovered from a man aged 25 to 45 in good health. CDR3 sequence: CSAAGEETQYF. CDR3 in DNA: TGCAGTGCTGCTGGGGAAGAGACCCAGTACTTC.